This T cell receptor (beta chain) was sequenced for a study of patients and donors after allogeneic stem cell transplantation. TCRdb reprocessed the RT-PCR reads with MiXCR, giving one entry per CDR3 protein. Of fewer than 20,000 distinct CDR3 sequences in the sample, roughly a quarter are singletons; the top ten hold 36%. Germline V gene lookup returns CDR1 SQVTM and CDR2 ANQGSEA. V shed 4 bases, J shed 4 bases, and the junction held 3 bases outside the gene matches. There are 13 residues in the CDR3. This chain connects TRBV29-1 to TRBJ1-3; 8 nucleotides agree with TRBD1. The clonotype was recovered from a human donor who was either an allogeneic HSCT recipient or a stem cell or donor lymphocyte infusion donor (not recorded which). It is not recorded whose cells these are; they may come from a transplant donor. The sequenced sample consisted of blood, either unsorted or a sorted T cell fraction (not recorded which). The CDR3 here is CSVAGGIGNTIYF. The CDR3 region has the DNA TGCAGCGTTGCAGGGGGCATCGGAAACACCATATATTTT.